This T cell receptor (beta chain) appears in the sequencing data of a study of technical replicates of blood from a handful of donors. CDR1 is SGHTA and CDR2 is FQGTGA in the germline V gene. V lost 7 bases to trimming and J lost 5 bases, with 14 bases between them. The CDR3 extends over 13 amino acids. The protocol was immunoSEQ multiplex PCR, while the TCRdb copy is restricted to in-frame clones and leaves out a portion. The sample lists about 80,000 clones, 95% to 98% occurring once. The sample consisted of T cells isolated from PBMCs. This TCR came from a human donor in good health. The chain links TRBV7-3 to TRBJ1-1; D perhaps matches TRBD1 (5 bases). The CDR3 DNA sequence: TGTGCCAGCACTCTCCAGGGCACAACTGAAGCTTTCTTT. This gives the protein CASTLQGTTEAFF. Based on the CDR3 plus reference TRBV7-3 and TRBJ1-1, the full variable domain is GAGVSQTPSNKVTEKGKYVELRCDPISGHTALYWYRQSLGQGPEFLIYFQGTGAADDSGLPNDRFFAVRPEGSVSTLKIQRTERGDSAVYLCASTLQGTTEAFFGQGTRLTVV.